Listed below are T cell receptor beta chains from one sample, sequenced in a study of cytomegalovirus exposure and HLA in healthy donors. Clones were sequenced by immunoSEQ multiplex PCR, and TCRdb holds only the in-frame ones, with some missing. This repertoire shows around 150,000 clones, roughly nine tenths found once; its top ten account for roughly 5.8%. The sequencing sample was made of PBMCs. These receptors all come from a woman aged 25 to 39 in good health and CMV-seronegative. The CDR3 runs from the conserved cysteine through the conserved F or W. The order of the fields is D gene, V gene, clone size, J gene, CDR3 protein, CDR3 DNA. D genes are given only for firm matches. Not every row has a clone size; where given, it reads once, few, many or a size class.

>NA|TRBV27|NA|TRBJ2-5
CASSLGQETQYF
TGTGCCAGCAGTTTGGGGCAAGAGACCCAGTACTTC
>TRBD1|TRBV25-1|NA|TRBJ1-3
CASRTGGSGNTIYF
TGTGCCAGCAGAACAGGGGGCTCTGGAAACACCATATATTTT
>NA|TRBV27|NA|TRBJ1-5
CASSLLGASLNQPQHF
TGTGCCAGCAGTTTATTGGGGGCATCGCTGAATCAGCCCCAGCATTTT
>NA|TRBV7-9|few|TRBJ1-2
CASSAQNGYTF
TGTGCCAGCAGCGCTCAAAATGGCTACACCTTC
>TRBD1|TRBV5-4|NA|TRBJ2-7
CASSSRGGTSYEQYF
TGTGCCAGCAGCAGTAGAGGGGGCACCTCCTACGAGCAGTACTTC
>NA|TRBV19|NA|TRBJ2-2
CASSVWRTANTGELFF
TGTGCCAGTAGTGTCTGGCGGACAGCGAACACCGGGGAGCTGTTTTTT
>NA|TRBV4-1|NA|TRBJ1-5
CASSQEIGQFVGPQHF
TGCGCCAGCAGCCAAGAAATCGGACAGTTTGTCGGGCCCCAGCATTTT
>TRBD1|TRBV5-6|NA|TRBJ2-7
CASSLWSGGFYEQYF
TGTGCCAGCAGCTTGTGGTCAGGGGGCTTCTACGAGCAGTACTTC
>NA|TRBV18|NA|TRBJ2-2
CASSPPDKGTIGELFF
TGTGCCAGCTCACCACCCGACAAAGGTACCATCGGGGAGCTGTTTTTT
>NA|TRBV5-1|NA|TRBJ2-4
CASSQGSVSKNIQYF
TGCGCCAGCAGTCAGGGTTCCGTGTCCAAAAACATTCAGTACTTC
>NA|TRBV6-5|once|TRBJ1-2
CASSYSLGTYGYTF
TGTGCCAGCAGTTACTCTCTCGGGACTTATGGCTACACCTTC
>NA|TRBV4-3|NA|TRBJ2-7
CASSQDPGGTYEQYF
TGCGCCAGCAGCCAAGACCCAGGGGGGACCTACGAGCAGTACTTC
>TRBD1|TRBV30|NA|TRBJ1-2
CAWSRDRGAYGYTF
TGTGCCTGGAGTCGGGACAGGGGGGCCTATGGCTACACCTTC
>TRBD1|TRBV6-5|NA|TRBJ1-5
CASRPTGDNQPQHF
TGTGCCAGCAGACCAACAGGGGACAATCAGCCCCAGCATTTT
>NA|TRBV19|NA|TRBJ1-2
CASSVASVSYGGYTF
TGTGCCAGTAGTGTAGCCTCGGTGAGCTATGGGGGCTACACCTTC
>NA|TRBV4-3|NA|TRBJ1-2
CASSQEYTPNYGYTF
TGCGCCAGCAGCCAAGAATACACCCCTAACTATGGCTACACCTTC
>NA|TRBV19|few|TRBJ1-5
CASSTDTNQPQHF
TGTGCCAGTAGTACTGATACCAATCAGCCCCAGCATTTT
>TRBD1|TRBV9|NA|TRBJ1-3
CASSAYGDSPGNTIYF
TGTGCCAGCAGCGCATATGGGGACAGCCCGGGAAACACCATATATTTT
>NA|TRBV19|NA|TRBJ2-5
CASSLRPRGAETQYF
TGTGCCAGTAGTTTGCGACCGAGGGGGGCGGAGACCCAGTACTTC
>TRBD1|TRBV19|NA|TRBJ2-6
CASSPGTGGGSGANVLTF
TGTGCCAGTAGTCCGGGGACAGGGGGTGGTTCTGGGGCCAACGTCCTGACTTTC
>TRBD2|TRBV6-5|NA|TRBJ2-7
CASSYSGTSAYEQYF
TGTGCCAGCAGTTACTCCGGGACTAGCGCCTACGAGCAGTACTTC
>TRBD2|TRBV29-1|NA|TRBJ2-5
CSVELAGFQETQYF
TGCAGCGTTGAACTAGCGGGATTTCAAGAGACCCAGTACTTC
>TRBD1|TRBV7-2|NA|TRBJ2-5
CASSDRGVETQYF
TGTGCCAGCAGTGACAGGGGGGTCGAGACCCAGTACTTC
>TRBD1|TRBV6-6|few|TRBJ1-2
CASTPQGDYGYTF
TGTGCCAGCACCCCACAGGGGGACTATGGCTACACCTTC
>NA|TRBV29-1|NA|TRBJ2-7
CSVRNGQSASYEQYF
TGCAGCGTTCGTAACGGACAGTCCGCCTCCTACGAGCAGTACTTC
>TRBD1|TRBV9|NA|TRBJ2-1
CASSVSGTAYNEQFF
TGTGCCAGCAGCGTATCCGGGACAGCTTACAATGAGCAGTTCTTC
>TRBD1|TRBV6-1|NA|TRBJ2-2
CASSHRGEVTGELFF
TGTGCCAGCAGCCACAGGGGAGAGGTCACCGGGGAGCTGTTTTTT